Below, 18 T cell receptor beta chains from the same sample are listed, as sequenced in a study of T cell responses to AZD1222 COVID-19 vaccine. Only in-frame clones appear in the TCRdb table, and some are missing; sequencing was by immunoSEQ multiplex PCR. The sample includes 250,000 to 300,000 clones, around 93% of them seen just once. Here the sequenced sample was peripheral blood, taken 28 days after the second AZD1222 dose. The receptor source for this set is an adult who received the AZD1222 COVID-19 vaccine.

The CDR3 DNA reads as TGTGCCAGCAGCGTGGAGGGACAGGACAACACAGATACGCAGTATTTT. Translated: CASSVEGQDNTDTQYF. The V and J genes are TRBV9 and TRBJ2-3; 8 nucleotides match TRBD1. The J segment lost 2 bases and the V segment lost 2 bases, leaving 7 bases of the junction unmatched. Germline CDR1 is SGDLS and CDR2 is YYNGEE. The CDR3 consists of 16 residues.

The DNA for the CDR3 is TGCGCCAGCAGCGGAGGGGGGACTAGGACCCAAGAGACCCAGTACTTC. Its protein is CASSGGGTRTQETQYF. J is TRBJ2-5 and V is TRBV5-1, with TRBD2 identical over 8 bases. Per the germline V gene, CDR1 is SGHRS and CDR2 is YFSETQ. This CDR3 has 16 residues. The trim removed 4 bases at V and 1 base at J, leaving 9 bases unmatched.

This sequence joins TRBV28 and TRBJ1-1; 7 bases map to TRBD1. The CDR3 has 13 amino acids. V dropped 6 bases and J dropped 3; count of bases not matched to a gene: 4. CDR1 and CDR2 (germline): MDHEN, SYDVKM. The CDR3 loop is CASSRDRYTEAFF. Written as DNA, the CDR3 is TGTGCCAGCAGCCGGGACAGATACACTGAAGCTTTCTTT.

CDR3 loop: CASSLDFGGTGWSYEQYF. For the CDR3, the DNA is TGTGCCAGCAGCTTAGATTTCGGTGGGACAGGGTGGTCCTACGAGCAGTACTTC. The chain combines TRBV7-9 with TRBJ2-7, with 9 nucleotides matching TRBD1. The CDR3 contains 18 residues. Trimming took 1 base from V and 1 from J; bases not matched to a gene: 11. Germline CDR1 and CDR2: SEHNR and FQNEAQ (reference sequence). The entire variable domain, with the rest obtained from reference TRBV7-9 and TRBJ2-7, is as follows: DTGVSQNPRHKITKRGQNVTFRCDPISEHNRLYWYRQTLGQGPEFLTYFQNEAQLEKSRLLSDRFSAERPKGSFSTLEIQRTEQGDSAMYLCASSLDFGGTGWSYEQYFGPGTRLTVT.

The chain employs TRBV28 and TRBJ1-2; 7 bases map to TRBD1. The CDR3 loop spans 14 amino acids. The germline CDR1 and CDR2 sequences are MDHEN and SYDVKM. V lost 4 bases and J lost 7; bases outside the gene matches: 9. CDR3 in amino acids: CASSSGGGKRGYTF. In nucleotides, the CDR3 is TGTGCCAGCAGTTCCGGAGGGGGCAAACGTGGCTACACCTTC.

The V and J genes are TRBV6-2 or TRBV6-3 and TRBJ1-5, with D unclear. Deletions cut 2 bases from V and 3 bases from J, with 8 bases between. Germline V gene lookup returns CDR1 MNHEY and CDR2 SVGEGT. The CDR3 is 14 amino acids. The CDR3 DNA reads as TGTGCCAGCAGTTACCCTTTAAACAATCAGCCCCAGCATTTT. Translated, it gives CASSYPLNNQPQHF.

The chain couples TRBV12-3 or TRBV12-4 to TRBJ2-1; D is unclear. V lost 5 bases, J lost 8 bases, and 13 bases lay in between. CDR3 size: 13 residues. The CDR3 is CASSRRGYDEQFF. The CDR3 DNA reads TGTGCCAGCAGTCGACGAGGTTACGATGAGCAGTTCTTC.

This clone was seen just once. V usage is TRBV19 and J usage is TRBJ2-3; no reliable D call. Germline-derived CDR1 and CDR2 are LNHDA and SQIVND (reference sequence). CDR3 length: 15 amino acids. The V end was cut by 3 bases, the J end by 0 bases, with 10 bases between. CDR3 residues: CASSIGAQSTDTQYF. The CDR3 bases are TGTGCCAGTAGTATTGGTGCCCAGAGCACAGATACGCAGTATTTT.

This clone has only one observation. The rearrangement uses TRBV6-4 and TRBJ1-4, with D unclear. With 3 bases removed from V and 1 base from J, the gap between germline ends came to 15 bases. CDR3 size: 17 residues. Germline values: CDR1 MRHNA, CDR2 SNTAGT. The CDR3: CASSDSRWWGTNEKLFF. CDR3 nucleotides: TGTGCCAGCAGTGATTCTAGATGGTGGGGAACTAATGAAAAACTGTTTTTT.

This clone is a singleton in its sample. The CDR3 nucleotides read TGTGCCAGCAGTTTATCGGGACAAAGTAACTATGGCTACACCTTC. This translates into CASSLSGQSNYGYTF. V is TRBV28 and J is TRBJ1-2, with D perhaps matching TRBD1 (6 bases). This CDR3 is built from 15 residues. V lost 1 base, J lost 1 base, and 10 bases lay in between. Per the germline V gene, CDR1 is MDHEN and CDR2 is SYDVKM.

The rearrangement links TRBV9 to TRBJ2-1; no firm D call. This CDR3 is built from 15 residues. V dropped 0 bases and J dropped 1 base, with 8 bases sitting between them. Germline values: CDR1 SGDLS, CDR2 YYNGEE. This CDR3 reads CASSVGGQSYNEQFF. The CDR3 DNA sequence: TGTGCCAGCAGCGTAGGGGGTCAATCCTACAATGAGCAGTTCTTC.

The chain couples TRBV5-8 to TRBJ1-5, with 12 bases aligning to TRBD1. Germline V gene data show CDR1 as SGHTS and CDR2 as YDEGEE. Trimming removed 4 bases from V and 7 bases from J; junction bases left unmatched: 12. This CDR3 comprises 17 residues. CDR3 sequence (DNA): TGTGCCAGCAGCCCCGGGACAGGGGGCGCGAGGGGGCAGCCCCAGCATTTT. Translating it yields CASSPGTGGARGQPQHF.

The chain couples TRBV7-9 to TRBJ2-5, with 8 bases fitting TRBD2. The CDR3 extends over 15 amino acids. J lost 0 bases, V lost 5 bases, and 5 bases had no gene match. The V gene's germline CDR1 is SEHNR and CDR2 FQNEAQ (reference sequence). This chain's CDR3 is CASSAGGEYQETQYF. The CDR3 nucleotides read TGTGCCAGCAGCGCCGGGGGGGAGTACCAAGAGACCCAGTACTTC. The full variable domain, rest sourced from reference TRBV7-9 and TRBJ2-5, is DTGVSQNPRHKITKRGQNVTFRCDPISEHNRLYWYRQTLGQGPEFLTYFQNEAQLEKSRLLSDRFSAERPKGSFSTLEIQRTEQGDSAMYLCASSAGGEYQETQYFGPGTRLLVL.

This clone showed up just a few times. The J gene is TRBJ2-3, the V gene TRBV28, with D tentatively TRBD2 (5 bases). The V gene's germline CDR1 is MDHEN and CDR2 SYDVKM. The V end was cut by 3 bases, the J end by 3 bases, with 16 bases between. The CDR3 spans 16 residues. DNA of the CDR3: TGTGCCAGCAGTTTGGCGCATGGGAGTTGGACAGATACGCAGTATTTT. Amino acids: CASSLAHGSWTDTQYF. Complete variable domain (other parts from reference TRBV28 and TRBJ2-3): DVKVTQSSRYLVKRTGEKVFLECVQDMDHENMFWYRQDPGLGLRLIYFSYDVKMKEKGDIPEGYSVSREKKERFSLILESASTNQTSMYLCASSLAHGSWTDTQYFGPGTRLTVL.

The V and J genes are TRBV7-9 and TRBJ1-2; D may be TRBD1 (6 bases). V was pared by 5 bases and J by 8 bases, with 24 bases between. Germline assignment: CDR1 SEHNR and CDR2 FQNEAQ (reference sequence). The CDR3 covers 16 residues. CDR3 DNA: TGTGCCAGCAGCCTCCATGGGAAACAGGGAGCGGGAGGCTACACCTTC. Its protein product is CASSLHGKQGAGGYTF. The variable domain in full, completed from reference TRBV7-9 and TRBJ1-2, reads DTGVSQNPRHKITKRGQNVTFRCDPISEHNRLYWYRQTLGQGPEFLTYFQNEAQLEKSRLLSDRFSAERPKGSFSTLEIQRTEQGDSAMYLCASSLHGKQGAGGYTFGSGTRLTVV.

The V gene is TRBV2, the J gene TRBJ2-2, with 9 bases lining up with TRBD2. The V segment lost 4 bases and the J segment 6 bases; nucleotides outside the gene matches: 6. Germline V lookup: CDR1 SNHLY, CDR2 FYNNEI. This CDR3 has 15 amino acids. CDR3 loop: CASSVGGRASGELFF. The DNA of the CDR3 is TGTGCCAGCAGTGTGGGCGGGAGGGCCTCCGGGGAGCTGTTTTTT.

The J gene is TRBJ2-3, the V gene TRBV7-9; TRBD2 might be the D (6 bases). The CDR3 consists of 14 residues. The V end was cut by 6 bases, the J end by 4 bases, with 14 bases between. The germline gives CDR1 SEHNR, CDR2 FQNEAQ (reference sequence). Here the CDR3 reads CASREGLGADTQYF. The DNA of the CDR3 is TGTGCCAGCAGGGAGGGGCTCGGGGCAGATACGCAGTATTTT.

This chain connects TRBV18 to TRBJ2-7; 9 bases map to TRBD1. Looked up from germline, CDR1 is KGHSH and CDR2 is LQKENI. V lost 2 bases to trimming and J lost 4 bases; unmatched junction nucleotides: 6. This CDR3 comprises 15 residues. The CDR3 sequence is CASSPMDRGRYEQYF. The CDR3 DNA is TGTGCCAGCTCACCAATGGACAGGGGAAGATACGAGCAGTACTTC.